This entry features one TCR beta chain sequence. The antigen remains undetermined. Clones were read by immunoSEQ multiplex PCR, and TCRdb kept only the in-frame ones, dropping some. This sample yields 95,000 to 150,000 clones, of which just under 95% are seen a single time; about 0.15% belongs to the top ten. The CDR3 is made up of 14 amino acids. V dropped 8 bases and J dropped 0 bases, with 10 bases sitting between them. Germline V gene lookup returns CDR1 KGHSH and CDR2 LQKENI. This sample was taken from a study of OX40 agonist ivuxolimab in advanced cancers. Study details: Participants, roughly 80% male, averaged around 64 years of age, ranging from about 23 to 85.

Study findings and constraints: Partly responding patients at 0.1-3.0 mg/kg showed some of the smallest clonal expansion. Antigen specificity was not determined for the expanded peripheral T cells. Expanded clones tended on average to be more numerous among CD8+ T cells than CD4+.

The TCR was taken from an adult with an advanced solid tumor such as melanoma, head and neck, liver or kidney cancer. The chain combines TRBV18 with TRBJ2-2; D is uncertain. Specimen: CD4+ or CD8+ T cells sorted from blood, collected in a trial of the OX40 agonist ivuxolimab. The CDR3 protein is CASATYPNTGELFF. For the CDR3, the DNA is TGTGCCAGCGCAACCTACCCGAACACCGGGGAGCTGTTTTTT.